Described below is a single T cell receptor beta chain sequence and its context. The CDR3 length is 16 residues. CDR1 and CDR2 (germline): MNHEY, SMNVEV (reference sequence). The ends lost 3 bases at V and 0 bases at J; junction bases unmatched: 3. Original data processing: Reference gene primer amplification gave nucleated cell count estimates. TCRdb keeps only in-frame clones here, not all; method: immunoSEQ multiplex PCR. The DNA gave D and trimming, while V, J and clone size come from that table. The sample includes 55,000 to 75,000 clones, about 81% of them seen just once. This sample stems from a study of blood T cell repertoires in COVID-19.

This receptor was identified in a human donor in a cohort sampled during active COVID-19. Sequencing was carried out using peripheral blood. The V gene is TRBV27, the J gene TRBJ2-1; 9 bases are a match to TRBD2. The DNA for the CDR3 is TGTGCCAGCAGTTTGACTAGCGGAAGCTCCTACAATGAGCAGTTCTTC. It yields the protein CASSLTSGSSYNEQFF.